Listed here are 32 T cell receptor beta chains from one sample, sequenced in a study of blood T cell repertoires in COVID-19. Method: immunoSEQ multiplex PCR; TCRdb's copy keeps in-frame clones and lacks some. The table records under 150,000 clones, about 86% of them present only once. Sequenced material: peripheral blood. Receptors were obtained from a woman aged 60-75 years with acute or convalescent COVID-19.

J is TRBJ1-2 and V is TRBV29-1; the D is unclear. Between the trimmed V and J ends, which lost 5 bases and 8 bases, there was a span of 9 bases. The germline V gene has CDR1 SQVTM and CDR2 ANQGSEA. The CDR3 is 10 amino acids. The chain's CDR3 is CSVLAVGYTF. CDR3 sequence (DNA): TGCAGCGTTCTGGCAGTCGGCTACACCTTC.

The CDR3 region is CATRGYNEQFF. CDR3 nucleotides: TGTGCCACCCGGGGCTACAATGAGCAGTTCTTC. V gene TRBV19 combines with J gene TRBJ2-1, with a tentative D call TRBD2 (5 bases). Deletions cut 10 bases from V and 3 bases from J, with 7 bases between. The germline CDR1 and CDR2 sequences are LNHDA and SQIVND (reference sequence). There are 11 residues in the CDR3.

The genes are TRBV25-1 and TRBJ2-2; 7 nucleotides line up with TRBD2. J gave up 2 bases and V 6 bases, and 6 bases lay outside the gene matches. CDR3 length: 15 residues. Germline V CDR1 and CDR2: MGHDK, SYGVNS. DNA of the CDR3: TGTGCCAGCAGCGCCAGCGGGACCAACACCGGGGAGCTGTTTTTT. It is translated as CASSASGTNTGELFF.

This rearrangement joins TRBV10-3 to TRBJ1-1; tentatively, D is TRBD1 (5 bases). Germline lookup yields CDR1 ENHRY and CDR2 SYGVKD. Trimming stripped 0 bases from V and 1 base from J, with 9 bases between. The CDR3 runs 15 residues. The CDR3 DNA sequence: TGTGCCATCAGTGAGTCGGGGCGGGAGAACACTGAAGCTTTCTTT. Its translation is CAISESGRENTEAFF.

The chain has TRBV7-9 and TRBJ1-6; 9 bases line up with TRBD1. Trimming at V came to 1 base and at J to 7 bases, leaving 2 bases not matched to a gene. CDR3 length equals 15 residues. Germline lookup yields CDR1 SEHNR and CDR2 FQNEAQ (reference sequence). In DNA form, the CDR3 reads TGTGCCAGCAGCTTAGAGGGGACAGGGAATTCACCCCTCCACTTT. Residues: CASSLEGTGNSPLHF.

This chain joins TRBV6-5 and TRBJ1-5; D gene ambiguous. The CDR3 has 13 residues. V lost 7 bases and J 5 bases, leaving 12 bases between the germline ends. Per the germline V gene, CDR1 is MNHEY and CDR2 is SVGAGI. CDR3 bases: TGTGCCAGCACCGACATTTTGTATCAGCCCCAGCATTTT. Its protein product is CASTDILYQPQHF.

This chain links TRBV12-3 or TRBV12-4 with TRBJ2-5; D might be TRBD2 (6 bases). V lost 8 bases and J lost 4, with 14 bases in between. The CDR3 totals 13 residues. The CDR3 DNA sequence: TGTGCCAGCGGGAGGAAGCGGCGAGAGACCCAGTACTTC. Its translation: CASGRKRRETQYF.

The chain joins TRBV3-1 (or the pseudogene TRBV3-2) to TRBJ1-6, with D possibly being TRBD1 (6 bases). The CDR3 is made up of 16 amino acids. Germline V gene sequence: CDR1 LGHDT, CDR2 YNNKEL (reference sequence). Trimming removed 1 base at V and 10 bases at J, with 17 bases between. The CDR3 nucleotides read TGTGCCAGCAGCCAAGCCGTGGGGGCGCGGTCCTCACCCCTCCACTTT. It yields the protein CASSQAVGARSSPLHF.

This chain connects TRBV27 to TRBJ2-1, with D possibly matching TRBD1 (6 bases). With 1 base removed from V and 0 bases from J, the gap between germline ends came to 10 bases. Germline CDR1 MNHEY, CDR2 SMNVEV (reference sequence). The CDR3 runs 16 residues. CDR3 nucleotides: TGTGCCAGCAGTTTATATCAGGGGAGCTCCTACAATGAGCAGTTCTTC. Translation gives CASSLYQGSSYNEQFF.

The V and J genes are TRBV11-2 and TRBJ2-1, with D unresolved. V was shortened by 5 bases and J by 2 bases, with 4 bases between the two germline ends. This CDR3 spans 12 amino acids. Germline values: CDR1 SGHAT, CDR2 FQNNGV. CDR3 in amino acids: CASSPTYNEQFF. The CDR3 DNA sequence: TGTGCCAGCAGCCCAACCTACAATGAGCAGTTCTTC.

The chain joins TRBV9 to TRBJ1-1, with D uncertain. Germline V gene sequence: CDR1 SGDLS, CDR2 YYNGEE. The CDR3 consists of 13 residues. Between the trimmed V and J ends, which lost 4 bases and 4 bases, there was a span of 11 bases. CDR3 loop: CASSIAGGTEAFF. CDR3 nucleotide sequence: TGTGCCAGCAGCATCGCTGGAGGCACTGAAGCTTTCTTT.

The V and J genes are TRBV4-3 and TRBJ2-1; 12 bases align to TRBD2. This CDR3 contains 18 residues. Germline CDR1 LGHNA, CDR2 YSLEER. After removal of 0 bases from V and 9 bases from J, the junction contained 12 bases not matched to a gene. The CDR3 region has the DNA TGCGCCAGCAGCCAAGATCTGTCAGCTAGCGGGAGGGTAGGTGAGCAGTTCTTC. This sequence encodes CASSQDLSASGRVGEQFF.

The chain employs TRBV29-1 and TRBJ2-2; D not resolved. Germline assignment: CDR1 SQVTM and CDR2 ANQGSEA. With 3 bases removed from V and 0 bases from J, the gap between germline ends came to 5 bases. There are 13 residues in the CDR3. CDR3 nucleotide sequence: TGCAGCGTTGACCGGGCGAACACCGGGGAGCTGTTTTTT. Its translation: CSVDRANTGELFF.

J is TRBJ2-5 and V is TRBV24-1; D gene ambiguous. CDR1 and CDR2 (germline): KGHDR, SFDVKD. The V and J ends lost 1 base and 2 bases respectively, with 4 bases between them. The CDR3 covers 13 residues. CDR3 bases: TGTGCCACCAGTGATTTTAAACAAGAGACCCAGTACTTC. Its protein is CATSDFKQETQYF.

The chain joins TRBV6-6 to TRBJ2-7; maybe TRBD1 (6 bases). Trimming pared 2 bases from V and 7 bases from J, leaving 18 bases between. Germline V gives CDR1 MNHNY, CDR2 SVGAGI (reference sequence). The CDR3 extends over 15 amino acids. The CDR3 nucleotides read TGTGCCAGCAGTTACGGCAGGGGCTTTGGTGAGGAGCAGTACTTC. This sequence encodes CASSYGRGFGEEQYF.

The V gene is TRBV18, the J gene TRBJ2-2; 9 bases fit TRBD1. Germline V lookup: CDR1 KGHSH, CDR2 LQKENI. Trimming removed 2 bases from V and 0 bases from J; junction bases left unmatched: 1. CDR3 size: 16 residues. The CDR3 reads CASSPTGGSNTGELFF. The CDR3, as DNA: TGTGCCAGCTCACCAACAGGGGGCTCGAACACCGGGGAGCTGTTTTTT.

The CDR3 region is CASKGDTEAFF. CDR3 nucleotides: TGCGCCAGCAAGGGGGACACTGAAGCTTTCTTT. The chain uses TRBV5-1 and TRBJ1-1; a possible D gene is TRBD1 (6 bases). The CDR3 is 11 amino acids. V was cut by 6 bases and J by 3 bases, with 6 bases left in between. Per the germline V gene, CDR1 is SGHRS and CDR2 is YFSETQ.

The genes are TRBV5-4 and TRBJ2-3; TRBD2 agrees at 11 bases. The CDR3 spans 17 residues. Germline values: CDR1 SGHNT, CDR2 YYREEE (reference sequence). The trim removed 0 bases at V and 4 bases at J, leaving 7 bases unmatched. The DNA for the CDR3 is TGTGCCAGCAGCTTGGAGTGGCTAGCGGGAGGCCCAGATACGCAGTATTTT. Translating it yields CASSLEWLAGGPDTQYF.

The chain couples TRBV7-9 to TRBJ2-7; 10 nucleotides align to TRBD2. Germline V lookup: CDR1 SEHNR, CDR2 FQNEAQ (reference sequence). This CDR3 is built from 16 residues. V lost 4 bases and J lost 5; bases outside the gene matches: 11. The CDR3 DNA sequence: TGTGCCAGCAGCTCAAGTTCTAGCGGGAGTCCCCACGAGCAGTACTTC. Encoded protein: CASSSSSSGSPHEQYF.

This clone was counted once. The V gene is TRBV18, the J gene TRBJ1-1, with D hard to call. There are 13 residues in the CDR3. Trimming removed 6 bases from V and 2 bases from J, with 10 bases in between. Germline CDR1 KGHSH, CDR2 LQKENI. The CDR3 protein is CASSRPGNTEAFF. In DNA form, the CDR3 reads TGTGCCAGCTCCCGACCGGGAAACACTGAAGCTTTCTTT.

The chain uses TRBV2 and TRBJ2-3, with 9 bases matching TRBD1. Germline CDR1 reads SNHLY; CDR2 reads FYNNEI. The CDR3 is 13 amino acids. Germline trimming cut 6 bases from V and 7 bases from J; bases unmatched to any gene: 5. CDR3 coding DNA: TGTGCCAGCAGGAGGGACAGGGCGAATACGCAGTATTTT. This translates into CASRRDRANTQYF.

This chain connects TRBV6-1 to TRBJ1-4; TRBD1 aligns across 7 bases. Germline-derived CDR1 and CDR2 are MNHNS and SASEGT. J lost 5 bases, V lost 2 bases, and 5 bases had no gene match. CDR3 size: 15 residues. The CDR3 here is CASSEQGGPNEKLFF. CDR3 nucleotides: TGTGCCAGCAGTGAACAGGGGGGACCAAATGAAAAACTGTTTTTT.

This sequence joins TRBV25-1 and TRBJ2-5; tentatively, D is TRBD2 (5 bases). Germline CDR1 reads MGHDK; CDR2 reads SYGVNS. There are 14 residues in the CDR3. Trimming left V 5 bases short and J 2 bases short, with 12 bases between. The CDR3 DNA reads TGTGCCAGCAGTTCGGGGTCTTTACAAGAGACCCAGTACTTC. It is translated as CASSSGSLQETQYF.

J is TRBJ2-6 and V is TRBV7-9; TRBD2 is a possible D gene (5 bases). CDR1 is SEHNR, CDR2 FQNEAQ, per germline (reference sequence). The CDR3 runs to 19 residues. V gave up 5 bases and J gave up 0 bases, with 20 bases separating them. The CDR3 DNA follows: TGTGCCAGCAGCGGCTCGTTGAGGGAGTCCTCCTCTGGGGCCAACGTCCTGACTTTC. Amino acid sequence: CASSGSLRESSSGANVLTF.

This CDR3 reads CASSLDVSGYTF. For the CDR3, the DNA is TGTGCCAGCAGCTTGGATGTGTCGGGCTACACCTTC. The chain uses TRBV5-6 and TRBJ1-2; D is unclear. Germline loops: CDR1 SGHDT, CDR2 YYEEEE. With 0 bases removed from V and 8 bases from J, the gap between germline ends came to 8 bases. The CDR3 totals 12 residues. Full variable domain (remainder filled in from reference TRBV5-6 and TRBJ1-2): DAGVTQSPTHLIKTRGQQVTLRCSPKSGHDTVSWYQQALGQGPQFIFQYYEEEERQRGNFPDRFSGHQFPNYSSELNVNALLLGDSALYLCASSLDVSGYTFGSGTRLTVV.

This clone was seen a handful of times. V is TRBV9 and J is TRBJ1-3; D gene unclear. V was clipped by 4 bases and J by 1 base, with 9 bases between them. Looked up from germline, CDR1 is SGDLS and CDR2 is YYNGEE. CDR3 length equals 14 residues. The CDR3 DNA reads TGTGCCAGCAGCCAGGTTGATTCTGGAAACACCATATATTTT. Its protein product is CASSQVDSGNTIYF.

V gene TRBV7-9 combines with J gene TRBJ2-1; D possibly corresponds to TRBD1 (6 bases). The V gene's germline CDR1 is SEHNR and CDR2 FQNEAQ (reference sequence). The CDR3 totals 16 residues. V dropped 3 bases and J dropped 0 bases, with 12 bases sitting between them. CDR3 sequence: CASSFVGRGSYNEQFF. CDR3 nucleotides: TGTGCCAGCAGCTTTGTCGGCAGGGGCTCCTACAATGAGCAGTTCTTC.

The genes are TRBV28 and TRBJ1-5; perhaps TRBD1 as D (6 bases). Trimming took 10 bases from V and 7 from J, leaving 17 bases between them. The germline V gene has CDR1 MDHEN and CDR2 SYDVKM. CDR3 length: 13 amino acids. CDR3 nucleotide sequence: TGTGCCACCGTACAGGGTTGGAGCCAGCCCCAGCATTTT. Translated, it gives CATVQGWSQPQHF.

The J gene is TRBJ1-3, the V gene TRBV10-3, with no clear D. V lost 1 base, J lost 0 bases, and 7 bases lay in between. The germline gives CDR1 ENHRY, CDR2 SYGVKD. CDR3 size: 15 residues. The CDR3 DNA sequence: TGTGCCATCAGTGAGTTAGCTGGCTCTGGAAACACCATATATTTT. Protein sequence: CAISELAGSGNTIYF.

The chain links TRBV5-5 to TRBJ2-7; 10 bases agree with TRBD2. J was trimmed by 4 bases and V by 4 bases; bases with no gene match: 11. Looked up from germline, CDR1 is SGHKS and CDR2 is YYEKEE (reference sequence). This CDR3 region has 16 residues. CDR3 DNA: TGTGCCAGCAGCCTCCAACTAGCGGGGACACTTTACGAGCAGTACTTC. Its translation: CASSLQLAGTLYEQYF.

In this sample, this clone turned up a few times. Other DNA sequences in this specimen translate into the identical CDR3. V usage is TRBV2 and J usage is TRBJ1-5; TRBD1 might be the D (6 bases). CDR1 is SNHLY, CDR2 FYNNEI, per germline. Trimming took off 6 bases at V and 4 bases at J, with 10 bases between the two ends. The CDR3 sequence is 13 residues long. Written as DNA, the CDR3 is TGTGCCAGCAGGGACGACAGGAATCAGCCCCAGCATTTT. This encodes CASRDDRNQPQHF.

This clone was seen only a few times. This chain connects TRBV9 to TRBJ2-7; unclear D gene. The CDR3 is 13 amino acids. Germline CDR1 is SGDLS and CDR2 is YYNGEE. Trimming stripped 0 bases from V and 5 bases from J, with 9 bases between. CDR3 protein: CASSVGPPDEQYF. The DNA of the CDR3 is TGTGCCAGCAGCGTAGGTCCCCCGGACGAGCAGTACTTC.